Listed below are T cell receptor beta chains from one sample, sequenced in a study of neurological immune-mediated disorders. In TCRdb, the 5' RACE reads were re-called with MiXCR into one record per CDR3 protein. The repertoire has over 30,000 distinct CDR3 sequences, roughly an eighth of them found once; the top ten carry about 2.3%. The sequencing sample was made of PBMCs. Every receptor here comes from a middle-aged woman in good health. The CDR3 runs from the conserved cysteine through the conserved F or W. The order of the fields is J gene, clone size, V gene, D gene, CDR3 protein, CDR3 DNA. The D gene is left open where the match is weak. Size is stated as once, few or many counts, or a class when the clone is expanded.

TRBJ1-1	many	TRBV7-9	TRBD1	CASSLVGRGIAEAFF	TGTGCCAGCAGCTTAGTCGGCAGGGGGATCGCTGAAGCTTTCTTT
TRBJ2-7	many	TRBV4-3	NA	CASSPSTTAAYEQYF	TGCGCCAGCAGCCCCTCGACGACGGCCGCCTACGAGCAGTACTTC
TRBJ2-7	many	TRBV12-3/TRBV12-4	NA	CASSFVRGEQYF	TGTGCCAGCAGTTTTGTCAGGGGCGAGCAGTACTTC
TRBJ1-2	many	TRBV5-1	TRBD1	CASSFATGNMGGYTF	TGCGCCAGCAGCTTTGCGACAGGGAATATGGGTGGCTACACCTTC
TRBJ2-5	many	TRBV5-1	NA	CASSRDWDQETQYF	TGCGCCAGCAGTCGGGACTGGGACCAAGAGACCCAGTACTTC
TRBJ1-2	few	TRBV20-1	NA	CSARDPNYGYTF	TGCAGTGCTAGAGACCCCAACTATGGCTACACCTTC
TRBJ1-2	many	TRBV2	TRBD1	CASRDRRQGDGYTF	TGTGCCAGCAGGGACAGGCGACAGGGGGATGGCTACACCTTC
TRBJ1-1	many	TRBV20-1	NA	CSAAGDTEAFF	TGCAGTGCCGCAGGGGACACTGAAGCTTTCTTT
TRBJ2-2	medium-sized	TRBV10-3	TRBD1	CAIRAQGLPNTGELFF	TGTGCCATCAGGGCACAGGGGCTACCGAACACCGGGGAGCTGTTTTTT
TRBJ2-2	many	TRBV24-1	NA	CATTGEGTGELFF	TGTGCCACCACAGGGGAAGGGACCGGGGAGCTGTTTTTT
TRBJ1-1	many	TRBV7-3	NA	CASSLTGGYTEAFF	TGTGCCAGCAGCTTAACGGGTGGCTACACTGAAGCTTTCTTT
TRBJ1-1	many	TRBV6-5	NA	CASSSRDGEAFF	TGTGCCAGCAGTTCCAGGGATGGAGAAGCTTTCTTT